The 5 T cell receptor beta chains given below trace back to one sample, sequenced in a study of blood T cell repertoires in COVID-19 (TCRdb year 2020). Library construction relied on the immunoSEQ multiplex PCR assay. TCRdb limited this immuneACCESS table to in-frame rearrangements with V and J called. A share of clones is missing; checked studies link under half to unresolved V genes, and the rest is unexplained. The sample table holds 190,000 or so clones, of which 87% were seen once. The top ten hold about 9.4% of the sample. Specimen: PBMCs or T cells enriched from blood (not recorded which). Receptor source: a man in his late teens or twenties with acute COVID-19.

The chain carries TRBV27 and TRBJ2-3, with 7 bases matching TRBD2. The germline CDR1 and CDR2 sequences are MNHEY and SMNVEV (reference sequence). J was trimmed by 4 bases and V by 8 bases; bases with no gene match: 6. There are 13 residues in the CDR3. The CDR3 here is CASRWAGADTQYF. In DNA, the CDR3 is TGTGCCAGCCGTTGGGCGGGAGCAGATACGCAGTATTTT.

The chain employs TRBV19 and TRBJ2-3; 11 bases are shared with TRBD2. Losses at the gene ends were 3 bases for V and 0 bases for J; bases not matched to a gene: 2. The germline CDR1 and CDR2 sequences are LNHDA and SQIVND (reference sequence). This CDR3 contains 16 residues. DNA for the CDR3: TGTGCCAGTAGTATGATAGCGGGGGGGAGCACAGATACGCAGTATTTT. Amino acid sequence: CASSMIAGGSTDTQYF.

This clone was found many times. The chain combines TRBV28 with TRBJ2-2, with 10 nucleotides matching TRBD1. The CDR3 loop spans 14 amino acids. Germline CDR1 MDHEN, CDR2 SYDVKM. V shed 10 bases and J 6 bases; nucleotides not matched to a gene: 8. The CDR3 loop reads CATKGQGEAGELFF. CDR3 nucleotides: TGTGCCACCAAAGGACAGGGGGAAGCCGGGGAGCTGTTTTTT.

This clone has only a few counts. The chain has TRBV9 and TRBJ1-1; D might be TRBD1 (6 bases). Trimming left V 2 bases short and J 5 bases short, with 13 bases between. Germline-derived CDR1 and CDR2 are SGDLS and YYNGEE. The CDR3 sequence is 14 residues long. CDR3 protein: CASSVITGPTEAFF. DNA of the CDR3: TGTGCCAGCAGCGTCATCACAGGGCCTACTGAAGCTTTCTTT.

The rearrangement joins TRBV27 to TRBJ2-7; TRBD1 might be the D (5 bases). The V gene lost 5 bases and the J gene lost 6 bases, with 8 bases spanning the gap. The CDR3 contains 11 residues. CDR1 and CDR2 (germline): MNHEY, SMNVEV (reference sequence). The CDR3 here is CASSQGGEQYF. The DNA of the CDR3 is TGTGCCAGCAGTCAGGGTGGCGAGCAGTACTTC.